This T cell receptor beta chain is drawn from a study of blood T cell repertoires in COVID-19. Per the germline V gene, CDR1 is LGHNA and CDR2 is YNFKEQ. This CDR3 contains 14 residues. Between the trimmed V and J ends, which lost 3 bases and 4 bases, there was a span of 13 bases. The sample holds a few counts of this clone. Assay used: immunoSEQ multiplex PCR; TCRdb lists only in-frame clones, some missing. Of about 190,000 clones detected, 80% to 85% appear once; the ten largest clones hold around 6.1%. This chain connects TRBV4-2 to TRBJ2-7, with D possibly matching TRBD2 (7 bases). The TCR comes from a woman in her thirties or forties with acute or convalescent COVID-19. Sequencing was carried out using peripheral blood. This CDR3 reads CASSQMRGRYEQYF. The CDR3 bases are TGTGCCAGCAGCCAGATGCGGGGGCGGTACGAGCAGTACTTC.